Included here is one T cell receptor beta chain sequence, with context. What it binds is not known. The data originate from a study of T cells expressing NK-cell markers. Study at large: Obtained from sorted CD3+CD56+NKG2C+, CD3+CD56+NKG2C- and CD3+CD56-NKG2C+ T cells were the TCR beta repertoires.

Germline assignment: CDR1 MNHEY and CDR2 SVGEGT. The CDR3 consists of 14 residues. Whole-study results and caveats: Four donors showed these clonotypes also leading the CD3+CD56-NKG2C+ fraction. Of the CD8+ T cells in about 6 donors, roughly 1.0-7.5% belonged to dominant NKG2C+ clonotypes.

TCR beta cDNA was generated via 5'RACE template switching incorporating UMIs. Following a re-call of the 5' RACE reads, TCRdb has one entry per CDR3 protein and lacks DNA. This sample's table reports more than 400,000 distinct CDR3 sequences. The sequence came from a woman between 18 and 69 years old in good health. Sequencing used blood T cells: a sorted CD56 or NKG2C T cell subset, CD4+ or CD8+ T cells, or bulk PBMC T cells (not recorded which). J is TRBJ2-7 and V is TRBV6-2 or TRBV6-3; no DNA is available, so the TRBD2 call from TCRdb remains unchecked. The CDR3 spells CASTSAGPSYEQYF.